The 4 T cell receptor beta chains given below trace back to one sample, sequenced in a study of T-cell memory formation after mild COVID-19. TCRdb re-analysed the 5' RACE reads in MiXCR, keeping a single row per CDR3 protein. The sample includes more than 150,000 distinct CDR3 sequences, less than 20% of them seen just once. The sequenced material came from PBMCs or a T cell subset sorted from them (not recorded which). Receptors were obtained from a man aged 18 to 30 who had mild COVID-19 (a few samples of this study predate the infection). Cell type and time point are not known.

The J gene is TRBJ1-5, the V gene TRBV2, with unresolved D. In germline, CDR1 is SNHLY, CDR2 FYNNEI. This CDR3 comprises 14 residues. Deletions cut 2 bases from V and 5 bases from J, with 10 bases between. The CDR3 spells CASSELGMDQPQHF. CDR3 DNA: TGTGCCAGCAGTGAACTGGGAATGGATCAGCCCCAGCATTTT. Using reference TRBV2 and TRBJ1-5 for the parts outside the CDR3, the full variable domain is EPEVTQTPSHQVTQMGQEVILRCVPISNHLYFYWYRQILGQKVEFLVSFYNNEISEKSEIFDDQFSVERPDGSNFTLKIRSTKLEDSAMYFCASSELGMDQPQHFGDGTRLSIL.

The V call is TRBV7-2, the J call TRBJ2-7; D is ambiguous. The CDR3 totals 14 residues. Trimming removed 7 bases from V and 3 bases from J, with 16 bases in between. The germline V gene encodes CDR1 SGHTA and CDR2 FQGNSA. CDR3 in amino acids: CASTLLGRSYEQYF. CDR3 DNA sequence: TGTGCCAGCACCCTACTGGGCAGGAGCTACGAGCAGTACTTC.

The sample holds many counts of this clonotype. This chain uses TRBV20-1 with TRBJ1-5; D remains ambiguous. This CDR3 is 13 amino acids long. Germline V CDR1 and CDR2: DFQATT, SNEGSKA (reference sequence). V lost 2 bases and J 4 bases, leaving 9 bases between the germline ends. CDR3 residues: CSARMAPNQPQHF. The DNA for the CDR3 is TGCAGTGCTAGAATGGCACCAAATCAGCCCCAGCATTTT.

The rearrangement links TRBV7-2 to TRBJ2-7; maybe TRBD2 (6 bases). The germline gives CDR1 SGHTA, CDR2 FQGNSA. The V and J ends lost 5 bases and 6 bases respectively, with 11 bases between them. CDR3 length equals 12 residues. The CDR3: CASSLDYFEQYV. The CDR3 DNA sequence: TGTGCCAGCAGCCTGGACTATTTCGAGCAGTACGTC.